The clone carrying this T cell receptor beta chain was picked up a small number of times. The antigen remains undetermined. From the RT-PCR reads, TCRdb called clonotypes with MiXCR, one entry per CDR3 protein. The data contain about 520,000 distinct CDR3 sequences, roughly 27% of them singletons. These data come from a study of response to subunit inactivated influenza vaccine. General study points: Seasonal influenza vaccination, on each occasion, was suggested by the authors to recruit few new T cells.

This clonotype was obtained from a man aged 45 to 65 who received an inactivated influenza vaccine. The sample was CD4+ T cells sorted from PBMCs, taken about 5 days after vaccination.

The CDR3 DNA sequence: TGTGCCATCATGGGACTGGCCCAAGAGACCCAGTACTTC. Its protein product is CAIMGLAQETQYF. The chain uses TRBV10-3 and TRBJ2-5, with a tentative D call TRBD2 (6 bases). The germline V gene encodes CDR1 ENHRY and CDR2 SYGVKD. The CDR3 is 13 residues long. The V end was cut by 7 bases, the J end by 1 base, with 10 bases between.